This TCR beta chain originates from a study of T cell responses to AZD1222 COVID-19 vaccine. CDR1 and CDR2 from the germline V gene are MNHEY and SVGEGT. The CDR3 covers 16 residues. V was pared by 5 bases and J by 4 bases, with 10 bases of the junction left unmatched. Measured with immunoSEQ multiplex PCR; TCRdb has only the in-frame clones, and not every one. The sample lists under 150,000 clones, around 92% occurring once. In the case of this clone: Its specificity is not known.

Findings and limits, study-wide: Repertoire samples came only from after the peak T cell response. Donors, mostly white British, included more females; clonal diversity was possibly underestimated. CD4 TCRs linked to vaccination spanned spike, dominating at 160-218 and 743-854.

The sequences come from peripheral blood, collected 28 days after the second AZD1222 dose. This clonotype originated in an adult who received the AZD1222 COVID-19 vaccine. The chain couples TRBV6-2 or TRBV6-3 to TRBJ1-5; 8 bases align to TRBD1. The CDR3 loop is CASSRRQGSGNQPQHF. DNA for the CDR3: TGTGCCAGCAGTAGACGACAGGGGTCCGGGAATCAGCCCCAGCATTTT.